What follows are 29 T cell receptor beta chains derived from one specimen sequenced in a study of shared clonotypes between healthy human individuals (dated by TCRdb to 2019 to 2021). Libraries came from the immunoSEQ multiplex PCR assay. Here the immuneACCESS table is served through TCRdb, limited to in-frame sequences with V and J called. Missing clones are a known gap in these copies; in checked studies unresolved V genes cover under half, and the rest lacks a known reason. The table for this sample lists around 1.6 million clones; 95% to 99% of them were counted only once. In total, the top ten clones hold about 0.42% of the sample. Sequenced input: naive CD4+ T cells sorted from blood. The cell subset or site label, as the study defines it: CD45RA+ positively selected. These TCRs come from a man aged 25 to 40 in good health.

This chain links TRBV14 with TRBJ2-3, with 8 bases identical to TRBD1. V shed 6 bases and J 6 bases; nucleotides not matched to a gene: 14. The length of the CDR3 is 16 residues. CDR1 SGHDN and CDR2 FVKESK come from the germline V gene. The CDR3 is CASSLLASGQADTQYF. The CDR3 coding sequence is TGTGCCAGCAGTCTCCTAGCTTCGGGACAGGCGGATACGCAGTATTTT.

The chain couples TRBV9 to TRBJ2-4; D possibly uses TRBD1 or TRBD2 (7 bases each). Germline lookup yields CDR1 SGDLS and CDR2 YYNGEE. This CDR3 is 15 amino acids long. Deletions cut 2 bases from V and 6 bases from J, with 15 bases between. CDR3 sequence: CASSVTGKRGNIQYF. The CDR3, as DNA: TGTGCCAGCAGCGTGACAGGGAAGCGGGGAAACATTCAGTACTTC. The full variable domain, in which reference TRBV9 and TRBJ2-4 provide the parts outside the CDR3, is DSGVTQTPKHLITATGQRVTLRCSPRSGDLSVYWYQQSLDQGLQFLIQYYNGEERAKGNILERFSAQQFPDLHSELNLSSLELGDSALYFCASSVTGKRGNIQYFGAGTRLSVL.

The chain carries TRBV15 and TRBJ2-7; the D gene is possibly TRBD1 (5 bases). CDR1 is LNHNV and CDR2 is YYDKDF in the germline V gene (reference sequence). The CDR3 runs to 16 residues. V was shortened by 0 bases and J by 3 bases, with 15 bases between the two germline ends. The CDR3 is CATSRDETVKGYEQYF. The CDR3 bases are TGTGCCACCAGCAGAGATGAGACAGTTAAGGGCTACGAGCAGTACTTC.

DNA of the CDR3: TGTGCCAGCAGTAGAGGTGTGATGAGCTACACCTTC. Its protein is CASSRGVMSYTF. This chain joins TRBV2 and TRBJ1-2; the D is unclear. Germline V gene lookup returns CDR1 SNHLY and CDR2 FYNNEI. Trimming took off 5 bases at V and 9 bases at J, with 13 bases between the two ends. This CDR3 is built from 12 residues. Together with reference TRBV2 and TRBJ1-2, the CDR3 gives the full variable domain: EPEVTQTPSHQVTQMGQEVILRCVPISNHLYFYWYRQILGQKVEFLVSFYNNEISEKSEIFDDQFSVERPDGSNFTLKIRSTKLEDSAMYFCASSRGVMSYTFGSGTRLTVV.

This clone has just one count. This specimen includes other DNA sequences encoding the same CDR3. The chain combines TRBV18 with TRBJ2-5; 9 bases match TRBD2. Trimming at V came to 2 bases and at J to 5 bases, leaving 3 bases not matched to a gene. CDR3 size: 14 residues. In germline, CDR1 is KGHSH, CDR2 LQKENI. In DNA, the CDR3 is TGTGCCAGCTCACCATCGCTAGCGGGGGAGACCCAGTACTTC. Protein sequence: CASSPSLAGETQYF.

V gene TRBV5-6 combines with J gene TRBJ1-1; D remains ambiguous. The germline V gene has CDR1 SGHDT and CDR2 YYEEEE. The CDR3 has 14 amino acids. Trimming removed 3 bases at V and 0 bases at J, with 9 bases between. CDR3 DNA sequence: TGTGCCAGCAGCTACAACCTTATGAACACTGAAGCTTTCTTT. Residues: CASSYNLMNTEAFF.

The rearrangement links TRBV28 to TRBJ1-2; maybe TRBD1 (6 bases). V was pared by 5 bases and J by 6 bases, with 13 bases between. CDR3 length: 13 amino acids. Germline V lookup: CDR1 MDHEN, CDR2 SYDVKM. This CDR3 is CASSPDSPNGYTF. CDR3 in DNA: TGTGCCAGCAGTCCGGACAGTCCAAATGGCTACACCTTC.

This chain uses TRBV28 with TRBJ2-7, with 10 bases lining up with TRBD1. The length of the CDR3 is 15 residues. With V trimmed by 5 bases and J by 5 bases, 9 bases remained unmatched. Germline V CDR1 and CDR2: MDHEN, SYDVKM. The CDR3 loop reads CASSPRDRGSHEQYF. The CDR3 DNA reads as TGTGCCAGCAGTCCCCGGGACAGGGGTTCCCACGAGCAGTACTTC.

This sequence joins TRBV27 and TRBJ2-3; D remains unclear. Germline V gene lookup returns CDR1 MNHEY and CDR2 SMNVEV (reference sequence). The CDR3 covers 12 residues. The ends were cut back, 5 bases at V and 5 bases at J, with 8 bases in the middle. The CDR3 DNA reads as TGTGCCAGCAGTAACATTGAAGATACGCAGTATTTT. Amino acid sequence: CASSNIEDTQYF.

V usage is TRBV6-1 and J usage is TRBJ2-1; TRBD1 is a possible D gene (5 bases). CDR1 is MNHNS and CDR2 is SASEGT in the germline V gene. The CDR3 is 12 residues long. The CDR3 region is CGTGHPSNEQFF. For the CDR3, the DNA is TGTGGAACTGGACACCCCAGCAATGAGCAGTTCTTC.

The V and J genes are TRBV5-1 and TRBJ2-1, with 11 bases lining up with TRBD2. Germline V gene sequence: CDR1 SGHRS, CDR2 YFSETQ. The CDR3 covers 16 residues. V lost 2 bases to trimming and J lost 4 bases; unmatched junction nucleotides: 5. The CDR3 loop reads CASSFAGLAEYNEQFF. CDR3 sequence (DNA): TGCGCCAGCAGCTTTGCGGGACTAGCGGAATACAATGAGCAGTTCTTC.

This sequence joins TRBV5-6 and TRBJ2-1; D is unresolved. The CDR3 contains 15 residues. In germline, CDR1 is SGHDT, CDR2 YYEEEE. Between the trimmed V and J ends, which lost 2 bases and 2 bases, there was a span of 11 bases. The DNA for the CDR3 is TGTGCCAGCAGCTTATGGCAGGTGGCCTACAATGAGCAGTTCTTC. Translation gives CASSLWQVAYNEQFF.

The count of this clone is one. V and J are TRBV19 and TRBJ2-3, with D perhaps assigned TRBD1 or TRBD2 (5 bases each). The V end was cut by 6 bases, the J end by 0 bases, with 13 bases between. This CDR3 contains 15 residues. CDR1 and CDR2 (germline): LNHDA, SQIVND (reference sequence). The DNA for the CDR3 is TGTGCCAGTAGCCTAACCGGGGCTAGCACAGATACGCAGTATTTT. It codes for CASSLTGASTDTQYF. The whole variable domain, filled in from reference TRBV19 and TRBJ2-3, reads DGGITQSPKYLFRKEGQNVTLSCEQNLNHDAMYWYRQDPGQGLRLIYYSQIVNDFQKGDIAEGYSVSREKKESFPLTVTSAQKNPTAFYLCASSLTGASTDTQYFGPGTRLTVL.

For this clone: Other DNA sequences in this sample translate to the same CDR3. The genes are TRBV7-2 and TRBJ1-5; unclear D gene. CDR1 is SGHTA, CDR2 FQGNSA, per germline. This CDR3 region has 14 residues. Trimming took 2 bases from V and 1 from J, leaving 6 bases between them. The CDR3 sequence is CASSLLVSNQPQHF. The CDR3 bases are TGTGCCAGCAGCTTACTTGTCAGCAATCAGCCCCAGCATTTT.

The V and J genes are TRBV7-9 and TRBJ2-6, with a weak D call TRBD2 (5 bases). The germline V gene has CDR1 SEHNR and CDR2 FQNEAQ (reference sequence). Trimming left V 2 bases short and J 0 bases short, with 14 bases between. The CDR3 loop spans 18 amino acids. The CDR3 here is CASSLLADVISGANVLTF. CDR3 bases: TGTGCCAGCAGCTTACTAGCAGATGTGATCTCTGGGGCCAACGTCCTGACTTTC.

The CDR3, as DNA: TGTGCCAGCTCACAGACAGGGCGCCACGGCTACACCTTC. It is translated as CASSQTGRHGYTF. The chain carries TRBV18 and TRBJ1-2; 7 nucleotides line up with TRBD1. V lost 4 bases, J lost 8 bases, and 7 bases stayed unmatched. Germline V lookup: CDR1 KGHSH, CDR2 LQKENI. The CDR3 is 13 residues long. The full variable domain, rest sourced from reference TRBV18 and TRBJ1-2, is NAGVMQNPRHLVRRRGQEARLRCSPMKGHSHVYWYRQLPEEGLKFMVYLQKENIIDESGMPKERFSAEFPKEGPSILRIQQVVRGDSAAYFCASSQTGRHGYTFGSGTRLTVV.

V gene TRBV16 combines with J gene TRBJ2-1; 7 bases fit TRBD2. The germline V gene has CDR1 KGHSY and CDR2 FQNENV. The ends lost 0 bases at V and 5 bases at J; junction bases unmatched: 7. This CDR3 spans 16 amino acids. The CDR3 protein is CASSQSLGTTHNEQFF. The CDR3, as DNA: TGTGCCAGCAGCCAATCTCTTGGGACTACCCACAATGAGCAGTTCTTC.

V and J are TRBV4-1 and TRBJ2-3; 10 bases map to TRBD2. The V segment lost 0 bases and the J segment 6 bases; nucleotides outside the gene matches: 15. Germline values: CDR1 MGHRA, CDR2 YSYEKL. The CDR3 is 19 amino acids. For the CDR3, the DNA is TGCGCCAGCAGCCAAGATCAAGCGGGAGGGCCTCTGCGGTTCGATACGCAGTATTTT. This encodes CASSQDQAGGPLRFDTQYF.

The chain carries TRBV5-1 and TRBJ1-2, with D unclear. V was cut by 0 bases and J by 2 bases, with 8 bases left in between. Germline V gene data show CDR1 as SGHRS and CDR2 as YFSETQ. CDR3 length: 14 amino acids. Here the CDR3 DNA reads TGCGCCAGCAGCTTGGACACATTCAACTATGGCTACACCTTC. As protein: CASSLDTFNYGYTF. Together with reference TRBV5-1 and TRBJ1-2, the CDR3 gives the full variable domain: KAGVTQTPRYLIKTRGQQVTLSCSPISGHRSVSWYQQTPGQGLQFLFEYFSETQRNKGNFPGRFSGRQFSNSRSEMNVSTLELGDSALYLCASSLDTFNYGYTFGSGTRLTVV.

This chain joins TRBV5-5 and TRBJ2-1; D perhaps matches TRBD2 (5 bases). CDR1 is SGHKS and CDR2 is YYEKEE in the germline V gene (reference sequence). V was cut by 0 bases and J by 8 bases, with 15 bases left in between. The CDR3 has 15 residues. DNA of the CDR3: TGTGCCAGCAGCTTGGGACTATCTGATGGGTATGAGCAGTTCTTC. Translating it yields CASSLGLSDGYEQFF. The full variable domain, rest sourced from reference TRBV5-5 and TRBJ2-1, is DAGVTQSPTHLIKTRGQQVTLRCSPISGHKSVSWYQQVLGQGPQFIFQYYEKEERGRGNFPDRFSARQFPNYSSELNVNALLLGDSALYLCASSLGLSDGYEQFFGPGTRLTVL.

The chain uses TRBV18 and TRBJ2-2; tentatively, D is TRBD1 (6 bases). Trimming took off 9 bases at V and 2 bases at J, with 16 bases between the two ends. Germline-derived CDR1 and CDR2 are KGHSH and LQKENI. The CDR3 covers 15 residues. CDR3 coding DNA: TGTGCCAGTTTCTCATTCAGGGGAAACACCGGGGAGCTGTTTTTT. Translation gives CASFSFRGNTGELFF.

The J gene is TRBJ1-1, the V gene TRBV5-1; D is unresolved. The CDR3 runs 15 residues. With 1 base removed from V and 1 base from J, the gap between germline ends came to 11 bases. Germline V gives CDR1 SGHRS, CDR2 YFSETQ. The CDR3 region is CASSLTVGTNTEAFF. CDR3 coding DNA: TGCGCCAGCAGCTTGACGGTGGGAACGAACACTGAAGCTTTCTTT. Combining the CDR3 with reference TRBV5-1 and TRBJ1-1 gives the whole variable domain KAGVTQTPRYLIKTRGQQVTLSCSPISGHRSVSWYQQTPGQGLQFLFEYFSETQRNKGNFPGRFSGRQFSNSRSEMNVSTLELGDSALYLCASSLTVGTNTEAFFGQGTRLTVV.

This sequence joins TRBV14 and TRBJ2-7; TRBD2 matches at 8 bases. Germline values: CDR1 SGHDN, CDR2 FVKESK. The CDR3 is made up of 15 amino acids. Trimming removed 4 bases from V and 2 bases from J; junction bases left unmatched: 7. CDR3 nucleotides: TGTGCCAGCAGCCCCTTGACGGGAGGGCCCTACGAGCAGTACTTC. This sequence encodes CASSPLTGGPYEQYF.

J is TRBJ2-3 and V is TRBV7-6, with 7 nucleotides matching TRBD2. CDR1 SGHVS and CDR2 FNYEAQ come from the germline V gene. This CDR3 spans 14 amino acids. V dropped 5 bases and J dropped 2; count of bases not matched to a gene: 4. CDR3 in amino acids: CASSRAGPTDTQYF. The CDR3 DNA reads TGTGCCAGCAGCCGAGCGGGGCCCACAGATACGCAGTATTTT.

The J gene is TRBJ1-1, the V gene TRBV7-9; maybe TRBD1 (6 bases). V was trimmed by 5 bases and J by 1 base, leaving 23 bases between them. Germline V gene data show CDR1 as SEHNR and CDR2 as FQNEAQ (reference sequence). The CDR3 is 18 amino acids. In DNA, the CDR3 is TGTGCCAGCAGCCGTTTCAGTAGACCCGGACAGCCGAACACTGAAGCTTTCTTT. This gives the protein CASSRFSRPGQPNTEAFF.

The chain recombines TRBV7-5 with TRBJ2-7; the table's D call TRBD2 went unverified against the DNA. TRBV7-5 is an annotated pseudogene. The CDR3 consists of 15 residues. Written as DNA, the CDR3 is TGTGTCAGAAGCATACCCCGCGGCACCACCTACGAGCAGTACTTC. This encodes CVRSIPRGTTYEQYF.

This chain joins TRBV7-9 and TRBJ2-5; D is uncertain. Germline CDR1 and CDR2: SEHNR and FQNEAQ (reference sequence). The CDR3 has 11 amino acids. Deletions cut 4 bases from V and 7 bases from J, with 7 bases between. The CDR3 spells CASSSPMTQYF. The CDR3 DNA reads TGTGCCAGCAGCTCCCCTATGACCCAGTACTTC. Variable domain in full (rest from reference TRBV7-9 and TRBJ2-5): DTGVSQNPRHKITKRGQNVTFRCDPISEHNRLYWYRQTLGQGPEFLTYFQNEAQLEKSRLLSDRFSAERPKGSFSTLEIQRTEQGDSAMYLCASSSPMTQYFGPGTRLLVL.

V gene TRBV1 combines with J gene TRBJ2-1; the D call of TRBD2 is as the table states it, not checked on the DNA. TRBV1 is an annotated pseudogene. CDR3 size: 18 residues. As DNA, the CDR3 is TGCACCAGCAGCCAAGTAGAGGGCCAGCGGAGCTCCTACAATGAGCAGTTCTTC. This sequence encodes CTSSQVEGQRSSYNEQFF.

The chain uses TRBV7-2 and TRBJ1-4; 7 bases align to TRBD1. The CDR3 sequence is 15 residues long. From germline, CDR1 is SGHTA and CDR2 FQGNSA. V lost 5 bases to trimming and J lost 3 bases; unmatched junction nucleotides: 6. The CDR3, as DNA: TGTGCCAGCAGCCTACAGGGGAGGTCTAATGAAAAACTGTTTTTT. It specifies CASSLQGRSNEKLFF.